A single sample gave rise to the 10 T cell receptor beta chains below, sequenced in a study of cytomegalovirus exposure and HLA in healthy donors. In the PCR, 60 Vbeta and 13 Jbeta primers were used. Assay used: immunoSEQ multiplex PCR; TCRdb lists only in-frame clones, some missing. The sample includes under 200,000 clones, 70% to 90% seen only once; the top ten take about 0.77%. The sample was PBMCs. The receptors originated from a woman aged 18-30 years in good health and CMV-seronegative.

The chain uses TRBV30 and TRBJ1-2; D not resolved. CDR3 length: 16 amino acids. Germline CDR1 GTSNPN, CDR2 SVGIG (reference sequence). V was shortened by 1 base and J by 4 bases, with 19 bases between the two germline ends. CDR3 residues: CAWSALSWERLYGYTF. The DNA of the CDR3 is TGTGCCTGGAGTGCTCTCTCATGGGAGCGCCTCTATGGCTACACCTTC.

The table lists this clone with a count of one. The chain recombines TRBV6-1 with TRBJ1-2, with TRBD1 matching over 9 bases. The CDR3 runs 14 residues. Per the germline V gene, CDR1 is MNHNS and CDR2 is SASEGT. Trimming took 6 bases from V and 4 from J; bases not matched to a gene: 6. CDR3 sequence: CASRPTGGPYGYTF. Here the CDR3 DNA reads TGTGCCAGCAGGCCGACAGGGGGGCCCTATGGCTACACCTTC.

The chain employs TRBV27 and TRBJ2-7; 9 bases line up with TRBD1. This CDR3 is 11 amino acids long. The V gene end was trimmed by 8 bases and the J gene end by 7 bases; junction bases not matched to a gene: 3. Germline-derived CDR1 and CDR2 are MNHEY and SMNVEV (reference sequence). CDR3 residues: CASHRGREQYF. CDR3 nucleotide sequence: TGTGCCAGCCACAGGGGGCGGGAGCAGTACTTC.

The rearrangement uses TRBV18 and TRBJ2-5, with a possible D match to TRBD1 (6 bases). The CDR3 covers 14 residues. Trimming removed 5 bases at V and 3 bases at J, with 13 bases between. Germline lookup yields CDR1 KGHSH and CDR2 LQKENI. CDR3 sequence reads: CASSAGTRKETQYF. CDR3 DNA: TGTGCCAGCTCAGCCGGGACAAGAAAAGAGACCCAGTACTTC.

V is TRBV5-5 and J is TRBJ1-2; D uncertain. Per germline, CDR1 SGHKS and CDR2 YYEKEE (reference sequence). The CDR3 covers 15 residues. The V end lost 3 bases, the J end lost 4 bases, and 16 bases lay between the germline ends. This CDR3 is CASSSRMGVAYGYTF. In nucleotides, the CDR3 is TGTGCCAGCAGCTCTCGTATGGGAGTAGCCTATGGCTACACCTTC.

The chain joins TRBV11-2 to TRBJ2-2, with a possible D match to TRBD2 (6 bases). Germline V CDR1 and CDR2: SGHAT, FQNNGV. The CDR3 runs to 15 residues. The V and J ends lost 7 bases and 6 bases respectively, with 18 bases between them. In DNA form, the CDR3 reads TGTGCCAGCAACCGCCGACTAGGCGGGGCCGGGGAGCTGTTTTTT. This codes for CASNRRLGGAGELFF.

The V call is TRBV18, the J call TRBJ2-3; D perhaps matches TRBD2 (6 bases). This CDR3 is 16 amino acids long. V lost 2 bases, J lost 4 bases, and 16 bases lay in between. CDR1 is KGHSH and CDR2 is LQKENI in the germline V gene. The CDR3 here is CASSPDLQAGADTQYF. The DNA for the CDR3 is TGTGCCAGCTCACCAGACCTACAAGCGGGCGCAGATACGCAGTATTTT. Filled out from reference TRBV18 and TRBJ2-3, the complete variable domain reads NAGVMQNPRHLVRRRGQEARLRCSPMKGHSHVYWYRQLPEEGLKFMVYLQKENIIDESGMPKERFSAEFPKEGPSILRIQQVVRGDSAAYFCASSPDLQAGADTQYFGPGTRLTVL.

The V gene is TRBV29-1, the J gene TRBJ2-5, with 12 nucleotides matching TRBD2. J lost 4 bases, V lost 4 bases, and 1 base had no gene match. This CDR3 comprises 13 residues. Germline CDR1 SQVTM, CDR2 ANQGSEA. The CDR3 loop reads CSVGLAGVETQYF. The CDR3 DNA follows: TGCAGCGTTGGACTAGCGGGAGTAGAGACCCAGTACTTC.

The table lists this clone with a count of one. The CDR3 spells CASSPGLAGNNEQFF. CDR3 bases: TGTGCCAGCAGTCCGGGACTAGCGGGAAACAATGAGCAGTTCTTC. The chain couples TRBV28 to TRBJ2-1; 13 positions match TRBD2. The CDR3 spans 15 residues. Germline assignment: CDR1 MDHEN and CDR2 SYDVKM. Trimming cost V 5 bases and J 5 bases; bases outside gene matches: 3.

The V and J genes are TRBV27 and TRBJ1-2; 11 bases are a match to TRBD1. CDR1 MNHEY and CDR2 SMNVEV come from the germline V gene (reference sequence). The V and J ends lost 8 bases and 3 bases, in that order; junction bases with no gene match: 14. The CDR3 spans 17 residues. The CDR3 DNA reads as TGTGCCAGCTCATCATTCGGTAGGACAGGGGGCTACTATGGCTACACCTTC. Translating gives CASSSFGRTGGYYGYTF.